This T cell receptor beta chain was recorded in a study of beta chain features in type 1 diabetes. This clone was seen a handful of times. Germline CDR1 reads MNHEY; CDR2 reads SVGAGI. The CDR3 spans 15 residues. Trimming removed 6 bases at V and 1 base at J, with 15 bases between. TCRB transcripts that were expressed got sequenced, as all of the isolated RNA had been reverse transcribed. Sequencing was performed with immunoSEQ multiplex PCR; in TCRdb, only in-frame clones are kept and a portion is missing. The sample lists 120,000 to 150,000 clones; approximately 10% were seen once. The sample taken for sequencing was central memory CD4+ T cells from blood. The chain carries TRBV6-5 and TRBJ1-1, with a possible D match to TRBD1 (5 bases). The clonotype was recovered from a woman aged 40 to 50 in good health. CDR3 nucleotide sequence: TGTGCCAGCAGCCTCCCCGGGCAGGGGAACACTGAAGCTTTCTTT. This translates into CASSLPGQGNTEAFF.